The 5 T cell receptor beta chains below all came from one sample that was sequenced in a study of blood T cell repertoires in COVID-19. The method was immunoSEQ multiplex PCR; TCRdb's version includes in-frame clones alone and lacks a portion of them. The profile shows roughly 240,000 clones, approximately 86% of them singletons. Sequences were obtained from peripheral blood. The receptors come from a woman aged 25-40 years who had recovered from COVID-19.

This chain uses TRBV5-6 with TRBJ1-4; D may be TRBD1 (6 bases). The germline V gene encodes CDR1 SGHDT and CDR2 YYEEEE. V was shortened by 0 bases and J by 1 base, with 7 bases between the two germline ends. The CDR3 is made up of 15 amino acids. The CDR3 is CASSLVGGTNEKLFF. DNA of the CDR3: TGTGCCAGCAGCTTGGTAGGGGGAACTAATGAAAAACTGTTTTTT.

This chain's CDR3 is CASSLGLAGAQKYF. The CDR3 DNA reads TGCGCCAGCAGCTTGGGGCTAGCGGGGGCCCAAAAGTACTTC. This chain links TRBV5-1 with TRBJ2-5, with TRBD2 matching over 10 bases. The CDR3 loop spans 14 amino acids. The V and J ends lost 0 bases and 12 bases, in that order; junction bases with no gene match: 8. From germline, CDR1 is SGHRS and CDR2 YFSETQ.

The rearrangement links TRBV27 to TRBJ2-3; D may be TRBD1 (6 bases). CDR3 size: 18 residues. Germline V CDR1 and CDR2: MNHEY, SMNVEV (reference sequence). Trimming cost V 5 bases and J 2 bases, with 23 bases left between them. This chain's CDR3 is CASSLNTPSGVTTDTQYF. The CDR3 DNA is TGTGCCAGCAGTCTCAATACACCCTCAGGGGTTACCACAGATACGCAGTATTTT.

The genes are TRBV27 and TRBJ2-6, with D tentatively TRBD1 (5 bases). Trimming shortened V by 5 bases and J by 0 bases, and 8 bases separated the two germline ends. The CDR3 sequence is 15 residues long. From germline, CDR1 is MNHEY and CDR2 SMNVEV (reference sequence). The CDR3 reads CASSLQGSGANVLTF. In DNA, the CDR3 is TGTGCCAGCAGTCTGCAGGGCTCTGGGGCCAACGTCCTGACTTTC.

V usage is TRBV5-6 and J usage is TRBJ1-1; 8 nucleotides line up with TRBD1. Germline assignment: CDR1 SGHDT and CDR2 YYEEEE. V lost 4 bases and J lost 3; bases outside the gene matches: 14. This CDR3 is 17 amino acids long. As DNA, the CDR3 is TGTGCCAGCAGCATACCGGACAGGGTAGGTTGGGACACTGAAGCTTTCTTT. This translates into CASSIPDRVGWDTEAFF.